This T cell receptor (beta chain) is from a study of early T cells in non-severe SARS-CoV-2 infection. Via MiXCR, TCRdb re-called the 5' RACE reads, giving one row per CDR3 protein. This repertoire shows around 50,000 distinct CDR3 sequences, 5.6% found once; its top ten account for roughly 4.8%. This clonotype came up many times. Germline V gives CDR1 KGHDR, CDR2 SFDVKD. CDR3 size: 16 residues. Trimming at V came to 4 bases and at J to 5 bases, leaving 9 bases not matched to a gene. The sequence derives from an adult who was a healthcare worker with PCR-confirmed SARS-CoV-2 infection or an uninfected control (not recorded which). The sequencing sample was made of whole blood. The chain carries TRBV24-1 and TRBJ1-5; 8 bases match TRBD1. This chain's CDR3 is CATSEDRGAKDQPQHF. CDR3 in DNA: TGTGCCACCAGTGAAGACAGGGGAGCGAAAGATCAGCCCCAGCATTTT.